These 27 T cell receptor beta chains were sequenced from one sample in a study of OX40 agonist ivuxolimab in advanced cancers. Sequenced by immunoSEQ multiplex PCR; TCRdb stores in-frame clones only, minus some. This sample has over 15,000 clones; about 80% occur once, and the top ten carry approximately 3.9%. Material: CD4+ or CD8+ T cells sorted from blood, obtained in a trial of the OX40 agonist ivuxolimab. All receptors derive from an adult with an advanced solid tumor such as melanoma, head and neck, liver or kidney cancer.

The V call is TRBV27, the J call TRBJ2-1; D might be TRBD2 (5 bases). This CDR3 has 16 residues. Germline V lookup: CDR1 MNHEY, CDR2 SMNVEV (reference sequence). V lost 3 bases and J 2 bases, leaving 14 bases between the germline ends. CDR3 region: CASSFLAGLTYNEQFF. The CDR3 bases are TGTGCCAGCAGTTTCCTGGCGGGTTTGACCTACAATGAGCAGTTCTTC.

The chain links TRBV7-2 to TRBJ1-4, with D perhaps matching TRBD1 (6 bases). The germline gives CDR1 SGHTA, CDR2 FQGNSA. This CDR3 spans 15 amino acids. V shed 5 bases and J shed 8 bases, with 18 bases lying between them. DNA of the CDR3: TGTGCCAGCAGCCGAGGTCAGGGGATAACAGAAAAACTGTTTTTT. This translates into CASSRGQGITEKLFF.

Only one count was recorded for this clone. The gene calls are TRBV7-9 and TRBJ1-2, with a tentative D call TRBD1 (6 bases). V gave up 3 bases and J gave up 2 bases, with 13 bases separating them. Per the germline V gene, CDR1 is SEHNR and CDR2 is FQNEAQ (reference sequence). The CDR3 is 15 residues long. The CDR3 region is CASSFVQGGNYGYTF. CDR3 DNA: TGTGCCAGCAGCTTTGTACAGGGTGGGAACTATGGCTACACCTTC. Drawing the rest from reference TRBV7-9 and TRBJ1-2, the complete variable domain is DTGVSQNPRHKITKRGQNVTFRCDPISEHNRLYWYRQTLGQGPEFLTYFQNEAQLEKSRLLSDRFSAERPKGSFSTLEIQRTEQGDSAMYLCASSFVQGGNYGYTFGSGTRLTVV.

The V and J genes are TRBV4-1 and TRBJ2-7; 12 bases fit TRBD2. The CDR3 consists of 20 residues. Germline loops: CDR1 MGHRA, CDR2 YSYEKL. J lost 4 bases, V lost 0 bases, and 16 bases had no gene match. CDR3: CASSQDPGLAGGRVIYEQYF. In DNA form, the CDR3 reads TGCGCCAGCAGCCAAGACCCGGGCCTAGCGGGAGGGCGAGTGATTTACGAGCAGTACTTC.

The rearrangement uses TRBV5-4 and TRBJ2-2; the D is unclear. Trimming pared 0 bases from V and 3 bases from J, leaving 12 bases between. Germline assignment: CDR1 SGHNT and CDR2 YYREEE (reference sequence). The CDR3 has 16 amino acids. The DNA for the CDR3 is TGTGCCAGCAGCTTGGGGACCCTATCGTACACCGGGGAGCTGTTTTTT. Translating it yields CASSLGTLSYTGELFF.

This chain joins TRBV5-1 and TRBJ2-4; tentative D call: TRBD2 (5 bases). Deletions cut 4 bases from V and 4 bases from J, with 9 bases between. This CDR3 spans 13 amino acids. CDR1 is SGHRS, CDR2 YFSETQ, per germline. This chain's CDR3 is CASSRDSKNIQYF. The CDR3 region has the DNA TGCGCCAGCAGCCGGGATAGTAAAAACATTCAGTACTTC.

The genes are TRBV5-4 and TRBJ2-3, with D maybe TRBD2 (6 bases). The CDR3 spans 13 residues. The V gene's germline CDR1 is SGHNT and CDR2 YYREEE (reference sequence). V lost 4 bases, J lost 3 bases, and 9 bases lay in between. The CDR3 sequence: CASSMGRTDTQYF. CDR3 DNA sequence: TGTGCCAGCAGCATGGGGAGGACAGATACGCAGTATTTT.

V gene TRBV15 combines with J gene TRBJ2-2; D is undetermined. V lost 6 bases and J lost 0, with 8 bases in between. In germline, CDR1 is LNHNV, CDR2 YYDKDF (reference sequence). This CDR3 is 14 amino acids long. CDR3 DNA sequence: TGTGCCACCAGTTTGGTCGCGAACACCGGGGAGCTGTTTTTT. Its translation: CATSLVANTGELFF.

The chain carries TRBV5-1 and TRBJ1-1; 7 positions match TRBD1. Germline values: CDR1 SGHRS, CDR2 YFSETQ. Trimming at V came to 2 bases and at J to 6 bases, leaving 7 bases not matched to a gene. This CDR3 spans 14 amino acids. In nucleotides, the CDR3 is TGCGCCAGCAGCTTTAGAAGGGGGCGTTCTGAAGCTTTCTTT. As protein: CASSFRRGRSEAFF. The entire variable domain, with the rest obtained from reference TRBV5-1 and TRBJ1-1, is as follows: KAGVTQTPRYLIKTRGQQVTLSCSPISGHRSVSWYQQTPGQGLQFLFEYFSETQRNKGNFPGRFSGRQFSNSRSEMNVSTLELGDSALYLCASSFRRGRSEAFFGQGTRLTVV.

The V and J genes are TRBV7-3 and TRBJ2-2, with 8 bases matching TRBD2. After removal of 5 bases from V and 0 bases from J, the junction contained 5 bases not matched to a gene. Germline V lookup: CDR1 SGHTA, CDR2 FQGTGA. The length of the CDR3 is 16 residues. This CDR3 reads CASSQTSGANTGELFF. The CDR3 nucleotides are TGTGCCAGCAGCCAAACTAGCGGCGCGAACACCGGGGAGCTGTTTTTT. The variable domain in full, completed from reference TRBV7-3 and TRBJ2-2, reads GAGVSQTPSNKVTEKGKYVELRCDPISGHTALYWYRQSLGQGPEFLIYFQGTGAADDSGLPNDRFFAVRPEGSVSTLKIQRTERGDSAVYLCASSQTSGANTGELFFGEGSRLTVL.

The rearrangement joins TRBV5-1 to TRBJ2-1; D is unresolved. In germline, CDR1 is SGHRS, CDR2 YFSETQ. CDR3 length: 11 residues. V lost 4 bases, J lost 2 bases, and 1 base lay in between. CDR3 nucleotides: TGCGCCAGCAGCGCCTACAATGAGCAGTTCTTC. Its protein product is CASSAYNEQFF.

This clone showed up just once. J is TRBJ2-2 and V is TRBV14, with 9 bases that match TRBD2. V shed 2 bases, J shed 5 bases, and the junction held 6 bases outside the gene matches. This CDR3 spans 16 amino acids. Germline assignment: CDR1 SGHDN and CDR2 FVKESK. Written as DNA, the CDR3 is TGTGCCAGCAGCCAAACTAGCGGGCGCTCAACCGGGGAGCTGTTTTTT. The encoded protein is CASSQTSGRSTGELFF.

The sample holds one count of this clone. The J gene is TRBJ2-5, the V gene TRBV30, with 9 bases that match TRBD1. The J call may not be correct, given that the DNA end is closer to TRBJ2-7. The CDR3 is 12 amino acids. Germline loops: CDR1 GTSNPN, CDR2 SVGIG (reference sequence). The CDR3 spells CAWGTGKHEQYF. DNA of the CDR3: TGTGCCTGGGGGACAGGGAAACACGAGCAGTACTTC.

V usage is TRBV7-9 and J usage is TRBJ1-1; D is uncertain. Germline V gives CDR1 SEHNR, CDR2 FQNEAQ (reference sequence). The CDR3 totals 14 residues. Trimming took 3 bases from V and 2 from J, leaving 10 bases between them. This CDR3 is CASSFPGANTEAFF. Written as DNA, the CDR3 is TGTGCCAGCAGCTTTCCGGGCGCCAACACTGAAGCTTTCTTT.

This rearrangement joins TRBV15 to TRBJ2-7; D is ambiguous. The CDR3 loop spans 14 amino acids. Germline V lookup: CDR1 LNHNV, CDR2 YYDKDF (reference sequence). V lost 0 bases and J lost 3, with 9 bases in between. CDR3 loop: CATSRDFEGYEQYF. The DNA of the CDR3 is TGTGCCACCAGCAGAGATTTCGAAGGCTACGAGCAGTACTTC.

The V and J genes are TRBV18 and TRBJ2-3, with no clear D. V shed 5 bases and J shed 6 bases, with 6 bases lying between them. Germline V gene sequence: CDR1 KGHSH, CDR2 LQKENI. The CDR3 sequence is 11 residues long. The CDR3 bases are TGTGCCAGCTCATCTGTTGATACGCAGTATTTT. Translation gives CASSSVDTQYF.

This clone occurred once. This chain connects TRBV10-3 to TRBJ1-2, with a possible D match to TRBD1 (5 bases). The CDR3 loop spans 12 amino acids. V was trimmed by 8 bases and J by 8 bases, leaving 15 bases between them. Germline V gene lookup returns CDR1 ENHRY and CDR2 SYGVKD. Here the CDR3 DNA reads TGTGCCATCCTCGGGACCGAGGCGGGCTACACCTTC. Translating gives CAILGTEAGYTF.

The V and J genes are TRBV28 and TRBJ2-3; D gene ambiguous. CDR1 is MDHEN and CDR2 is SYDVKM in the germline V gene. With 8 bases removed from V and 0 bases from J, the gap between germline ends came to 9 bases. The CDR3 sequence is 13 residues long. This chain's CDR3 is CASRDQSTDTQYF. The CDR3 DNA sequence: TGTGCCAGCCGAGACCAAAGCACAGATACGCAGTATTTT.

This sequence joins TRBV19 and TRBJ2-7; 12 positions match TRBD2. There are 15 residues in the CDR3. The ends lost 4 bases at V and 3 bases at J; junction bases unmatched: 4. Germline assignment: CDR1 LNHDA and CDR2 SQIVND (reference sequence). The CDR3 bases are TGTGCCAGTAGTAGCCCGACTAGCGGGGGCTACGAGCAGTACTTC. Encoded protein: CASSSPTSGGYEQYF.

This rearrangement joins TRBV9 to TRBJ2-2; D call uncertain. In germline, CDR1 is SGDLS, CDR2 YYNGEE. The V end was cut by 0 bases, the J end by 2 bases, with 8 bases between. The CDR3 totals 15 residues. CDR3 loop: CASSVDDRNTGELFF. DNA of the CDR3: TGTGCCAGCAGCGTAGACGATAGAAACACCGGGGAGCTGTTTTTT. The complete variable domain, with remaining parts taken from reference TRBV9 and TRBJ2-2, reads DSGVTQTPKHLITATGQRVTLRCSPRSGDLSVYWYQQSLDQGLQFLIQYYNGEERAKGNILERFSAQQFPDLHSELNLSSLELGDSALYFCASSVDDRNTGELFFGEGSRLTVL.

The chain links TRBV4-3 to TRBJ2-1; 8 bases fit TRBD1. The CDR3 totals 14 residues. V shed 3 bases and J 5 bases; nucleotides not matched to a gene: 3. The germline gives CDR1 LGHNA, CDR2 YSLEER. DNA of the CDR3: TGCGCCAGCAGCCACGGACAGGGCGACAATGAGCAGTTCTTC. Protein: CASSHGQGDNEQFF.

The chain couples TRBV13 to TRBJ2-3, with a possible D match to TRBD1 (6 bases). The CDR3 runs 12 residues. CDR1 and CDR2 from the germline V gene are PRHDT and FYEKMQ (reference sequence). Trimming shortened V by 6 bases and J by 5 bases, and 9 bases separated the two germline ends. The CDR3 reads CASSSGEDTQYF. The CDR3 DNA is TGTGCCAGCAGTTCAGGGGAAGATACGCAGTATTTT.

The rearrangement joins TRBV6-5 to TRBJ2-5; D not certain. The length of the CDR3 is 15 residues. V lost 0 bases and J 2 bases, leaving 10 bases between the germline ends. Per germline, CDR1 MNHEY and CDR2 SVGAGI. CDR3 residues: CASSYSIGQQETQYF. The CDR3 DNA sequence: TGTGCCAGCAGTTACTCGATTGGCCAGCAAGAGACCCAGTACTTC.

V gene TRBV6-4 combines with J gene TRBJ2-1; D gene ambiguous. Germline lookup yields CDR1 MRHNA and CDR2 SNTAGT. V dropped 4 bases and J dropped 5 bases, with 9 bases sitting between them. This CDR3 contains 13 residues. The CDR3 reads CASSVETDNEQFF. The CDR3 coding sequence is TGTGCCAGCAGTGTGGAGACCGACAATGAGCAGTTCTTC.

This chain links TRBV11-2 with TRBJ2-7; D is perhaps TRBD1 or TRBD2 (5 bases each). Germline-derived CDR1 and CDR2 are SGHAT and FQNNGV. The CDR3 is 16 amino acids. Trimming shortened V by 6 bases and J by 1 base, and 19 bases separated the two germline ends. CDR3: CASSLLPGRNSYEQYF. The CDR3 DNA follows: TGTGCCAGCAGTTTACTACCGGGACGGAATTCCTACGAGCAGTACTTC.

The chain employs TRBV15 and TRBJ2-1; 7 bases map to TRBD1. The CDR3 is 15 residues long. With V trimmed by 0 bases and J by 7 bases, 6 bases remained unmatched. CDR1 is LNHNV and CDR2 is YYDKDF in the germline V gene (reference sequence). In DNA, the CDR3 is TGTGCCACCAGCAGAGATCTAGGGGGCCGAAATGAGCAGTTCTTC. It yields the protein CATSRDLGGRNEQFF.

The gene calls are TRBV18 and TRBJ1-4; 8 positions agree with TRBD1. The V and J ends lost 2 bases and 8 bases, in that order; junction bases with no gene match: 7. Germline V gene data show CDR1 as KGHSH and CDR2 as LQKENI. The CDR3 length is 15 residues. The CDR3, as DNA: TGTGCCAGCTCACCAGCGACAGGGGTTCGGGAAAAACTGTTTTTT. Translating it yields CASSPATGVREKLFF.